This TCR beta chain was captured by sequencing in a study of beta chain features in type 1 diabetes. Sampling consisted of one heparinised blood draw per donor, averaging around 100 mL. Sequenced material consisted of expressed TCRB transcripts (all of the isolated RNA was reverse transcribed). TCRdb keeps only in-frame clones here, not all; method: immunoSEQ multiplex PCR. This sample has roughly 610,000 clones, with around a sixth found just once. The CDR3 is 16 residues long. J lost 4 bases, V lost 3 bases, and 6 bases had no gene match. Germline V lookup: CDR1 SGHTA, CDR2 FQGNSA. V usage is TRBV7-2 and J usage is TRBJ1-2, with 12 bases matching TRBD1. The source of this sequence is a man aged 18 to 29 in good health. Sequenced material: naive CD4+ T cells from blood. The CDR3 spells CASSFRDRGPGYGYTF. The DNA of the CDR3 is TGTGCCAGCAGCTTCCGGGACAGGGGGCCGGGCTATGGCTACACCTTC. The full variable domain, completed using reference TRBV7-2 and TRBJ1-2, is GAGVSQSPSNKVTEKGKDVELRCDPISGHTALYWYRQSLGQGLEFLIYFQGNSAPDKSGLPSDRFSAERTGGSVSTLTIQRTQQEDSAVYLCASSFRDRGPGYGYTFGSGTRLTVV.